This T cell receptor (beta chain) was sequenced during a study of blood T cell repertoires in COVID-19. J lost 2 bases, V lost 1 base, and 1 base had no gene match. The CDR3 is made up of 15 amino acids. Germline V gene data show CDR1 as SGHVS and CDR2 as FNYEAQ. This study enrolled people aged about 18 to 90 from approximately 25 US geographic areas. Membership in each cohort depended on participant-reported clinical history. Per the authors' pipeline: By means of reference gene primer amplification, nucleated cell counts were estimated. Sequencing used immunoSEQ multiplex PCR; TCRdb keeps in-frame clones, though not all of them. V and J calls and clone size are given by that table; D and trimming were obtained from the DNA. The table has 250,000 or so clones, approximately 84% seen once. A remark on this clone: One base away lies a much larger clone, so this may be a sequencing read error.

This receptor was taken from a man aged 50 to 60 who had recovered from COVID-19. The chain joins TRBV7-6 to TRBJ1-1; 10 nucleotides agree with TRBD1. The sequencing sample was made of PBMCs or T cells enriched from blood (not recorded which). In DNA, the CDR3 is TGTGCCAGCAGCTTAGGGACAGGGGGAAACACTGAAGCTTTCTTT. This encodes CASSLGTGGNTEAFF.